This TCR beta chain stems from a study of blood T cells in healthy people across ages (dated by TCRdb to the mid-2010s). Notes on the research overall: In model experiments, template switching captured roughly one uniquely barcoded TCR beta cDNA molecule for every two T cells. The study measured age-related changes in TCR beta repertoire diversity using deep sequencing normalized with unique cDNA molecular identifiers. The donors were split into four age groups: young (average roughly 15 years), middle-aged (over 35), aged (62) and long-lived (over 80). Donors of different ages were randomly distributed across sequencing lanes to avoid experimental bias. The study analyzed two additional independent replicas of 1 million unique cDNA reads from the same blood draw for two donors, one aged 18 to 30 and one aged 80 or older.

Preparation of the library involved 5' RACE. The instrument was an Illumina HiSeq 2500. A second PCR of roughly 7 to 12 cycles was run with a J-beta primer mix and a sample-barcoded 5' primer. Each TCR beta cDNA molecule received a unique molecular identifier from a template-switch 5' adaptor carrying 12 random nucleotides. Each sample yielded at least 3 million CDR3-containing paired-end reads. First-strand cDNA was synthesized from all RNA with the Mint cDNA synthesis kit, primed by a TRBC-specific oligonucleotide. All cDNA was treated with uracil-DNA glycosylase and then went through a first 18-cycle PCR with the universal primers M1SS and BC2_uni_R. In the authors' own workflow: Each sample was normalized by randomly selecting 1 million high-quality reads, each carrying a distinct molecular identifier. Reads sharing molecular identifiers were discarded rather than binned into consensus sequences. CDR3 identification, clonotype clustering and error correction used MiTCR with a Q25 quality threshold and the strictest error-elimination algorithm. A nonparametric unseen species model using Euler transformation provided a lower-bound estimate of total TCR beta diversity. TCRdb reprocessing: public reads trimmed at Q25 with fastp, clones called with MiXCR, in-frame beta chains kept. Every CDR3 protein is listed once, alongside the most common genes and DNA of its rows. The V and J calls shown here were made by TCRdb, not taken from the authors' results. The sample table lists about 1.5 million distinct CDR3 sequences, around 39% of them with a count of one. The ten largest clones add up to 7.9% of the sample.

As regards this clonotype: Which antigen it targets is not known. No base qualities exist here, and no much larger clone lies one base off it.

Systemically healthy Caucasian individuals from Russia, 39 in total and aged about 6 to 100 years, were included as donors. Around 10 milliliters of peripheral blood were collected from each donor into EDTA-treated Vacutainer tubes. PBMCs were isolated by Ficoll-Paque density-gradient centrifugation, with at least 7 million obtained per sample. Trizol reagent was used to extract total RNA from the PBMCs, yielding at least 5.5 micrograms per sample. For every donor, flow cytometry on a PBMC aliquot measured the percentage of naive CD45RAhigh/CD27high T cells. Beyond this particular receptor, the publication reports: There was a strong correlation between observed TCR beta diversity and the percentage of naive T cells measured by flow cytometry. Estimates of total diversity from one million sequenced T cells were regarded as lower bounds and underestimates. The long-lived group showed more naive CD4+ T cells, fewer expanded clones and increased TCR diversity than the aged group, suggesting age selection. As age increased, observed TCR beta diversity per million T cells dropped in a roughly linear way, and a significant reduction was already evident by age approximately 40. Since profiling was done on bulk unsorted PBMCs, naive and antigen-experienced compartments could not be conclusively compared. Because the CMV infection status of the donors was unknown, age-related changes in expanded clonotypes may potentially have been confounded.

The CDR3 sequence holds 14 residues, the cysteine and phenylalanine included. The only DNA kept is the CDR3, 42 bases in frame from the first base. In the germline V gene (reference sequence), CDR1 corresponds to DFQATT and CDR2 to SNEGSKA. Clipping removes 4 bases from V and 5 bases from J, with 5 as the unmatched junction base count. The chain joins TRBV20-1 to TRBJ1-5; 10 nucleotides in the junction match TRBD1. The source material was blood. This receptor was identified in a woman under 30 in good health. The bases are TGCAGTGCTAAGACAGGGGGCTCGTATCAGCCCCAGCATTTT. Its protein reads: CSAKTGGSYQPQHF.